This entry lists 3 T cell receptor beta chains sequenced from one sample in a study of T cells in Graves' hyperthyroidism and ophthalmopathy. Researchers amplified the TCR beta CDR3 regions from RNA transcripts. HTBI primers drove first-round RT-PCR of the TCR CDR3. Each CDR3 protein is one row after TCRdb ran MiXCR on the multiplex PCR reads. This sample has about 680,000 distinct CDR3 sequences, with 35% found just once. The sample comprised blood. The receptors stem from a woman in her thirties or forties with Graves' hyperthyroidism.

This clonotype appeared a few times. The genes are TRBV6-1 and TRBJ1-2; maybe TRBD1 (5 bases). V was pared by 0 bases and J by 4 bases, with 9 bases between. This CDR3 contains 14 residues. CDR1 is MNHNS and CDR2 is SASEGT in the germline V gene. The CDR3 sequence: CASSEAVTAYGYTF. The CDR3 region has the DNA TGTGCCAGCAGTGAAGCGGTGACAGCCTATGGCTACACCTTC.

CDR3 nucleotides: TGTGCCATCAGTCAGGTGCCAGGGGGGCTAGAGACCCAGTACTTC. Translating gives CAISQVPGGLETQYF. The chain has TRBV10-3 and TRBJ2-5; TRBD1 might be the D (7 bases). Between the trimmed V and J ends, which lost 5 bases and 4 bases, there was a span of 17 bases. CDR1 is ENHRY, CDR2 SYGVKD, per germline. The CDR3 spans 15 residues.

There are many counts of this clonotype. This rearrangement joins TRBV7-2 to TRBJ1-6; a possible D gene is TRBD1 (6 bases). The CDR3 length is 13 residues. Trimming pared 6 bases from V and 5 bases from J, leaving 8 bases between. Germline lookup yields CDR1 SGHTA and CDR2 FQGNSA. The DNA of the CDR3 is TGTGCCAGCAGGGGACATCATAATTCACCCCTCCACTTT. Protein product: CASRGHHNSPLHF.